The present T cell receptor beta chain was sequenced within a study of T cell repertoires in cytomegalovirus infection. Looking at the study overall: Public TCR beta signatures indicated both CMV infection and matching HLA type. Study-wide results and caveats: HLA-C-restricted CMV clonotypes gave the most frequent clonotype in two of eight donors.

TCRdb re-analysed the reads in MiXCR, keeping a single row per CDR3 protein. The sample holds about 740,000 distinct CDR3 sequences; about a third are singletons and the top ten take more than 2.5%. V was clipped by 2 bases and J by 6 bases; unmatched bases: 7. This CDR3 has 16 amino acids. The germline V gene encodes CDR1 KGHSH and CDR2 LQKENI. Details on this clonotype: Its antigen is not identified.

The sequence derives from a human donor in good health (CMV status not recorded). Some clones in this sample may be carry-over from other donors' samples. This chain links TRBV18 with TRBJ1-2; 12 bases are a match to TRBD1. Sequencing was performed on PBMCs. CDR3 residues: CASSPSGQGAGDGYTF. The CDR3 region has the DNA TGTGCCAGCTCACCATCGGGACAGGGGGCCGGGGATGGCTACACCTTC.